Listed below are T cell receptor beta chains from one sample, sequenced in a study of T cells after yellow fever vaccination. A single record per CDR3 protein comes from TCRdb applying MiXCR to the 5' RACE reads. This sample carries 250,000 to 300,000 distinct CDR3 sequences, approximately 13% of them seen once, and the ten largest clones take approximately 0.49%. The sample here was CD4+ T cells sorted from PBMCs, taken 45 days after the yellow fever booster vaccination. The receptors here all came from a man aged 30-40 years who received the YFV17D yellow fever vaccine. Each CDR3 is given with its conserved first and last residue. The order of the fields is V gene, D gene, CDR3 length, J gene, clone size, CDR3 DNA, CDR3 protein. The D gene is left open where the match is weak. Some rows have no size entry. The others give once, few or many, or a class for an expanded clone.

v_gene: TRBV7-9
d_gene: TRBD2
len: 16
j_gene: TRBJ2-5
abundance: few
CDR3nt: TGTGCCAGCAGCTTAGGCCCCCTAGCGGGGGTGGAGACCCAGTACTTC
CDR3aa: CASSLGPLAGVETQYF

v_gene: TRBV5-1
d_gene: TRBD2
len: 16
j_gene: TRBJ2-7
abundance: NA
CDR3nt: TGCGCCAGCAGCTTGGGACTAGCGGGAGGGCCCGGCGAGCAGTACTTC
CDR3aa: CASSLGLAGGPGEQYF

v_gene: TRBV7-2
d_gene: NA
len: 13
j_gene: TRBJ2-7
abundance: many
CDR3nt: TGTGCCAGCAGCTTGTCCCGGGGCCACGAGCAGTACTTC
CDR3aa: CASSLSRGHEQYF

v_gene: TRBV27
d_gene: TRBD2
len: 13
j_gene: TRBJ2-1
abundance: few
CDR3nt: TGTGCCAGCACCAGCGGGACGGTCAATGAGCAGTTCTTC
CDR3aa: CASTSGTVNEQFF

v_gene: TRBV10-3
d_gene: NA
len: 12
j_gene: TRBJ1-1
abundance: NA
CDR3nt: TGTGCCATCAGTGATTTGGGGAGTGGAGCTTTCTTT
CDR3aa: CAISDLGSGAFF

v_gene: TRBV7-6
d_gene: NA
len: 14
j_gene: TRBJ2-5
abundance: few
CDR3nt: TGTGCCAGCAGTGCGGGAAGCTGGGAGGAGACCCAGTACTTC
CDR3aa: CASSAGSWEETQYF

v_gene: TRBV6-2/TRBV6-3
d_gene: TRBD2
len: 18
j_gene: TRBJ2-7
abundance: few
CDR3nt: TGTGCCAGCAGTTACTCGCCGGGACTAGCGGGAGGACGGTACGAGCAGTACTTC
CDR3aa: CASSYSPGLAGGRYEQYF

v_gene: TRBV10-3
d_gene: TRBD2
len: 17
j_gene: TRBJ2-7
abundance: NA
CDR3nt: TGTGCCATCAGTGAGTCGCTTGGGACTAGCGGGAAGGTCGAGCAGTACTTC
CDR3aa: CAISESLGTSGKVEQYF

v_gene: TRBV6-5
d_gene: TRBD1
len: 16
j_gene: TRBJ2-5
abundance: NA
CDR3nt: TGTGCCAGCAGTTACTCAGGGACAGGGTTATCAGAGACCCAGTACTTC
CDR3aa: CASSYSGTGLSETQYF

v_gene: TRBV10-3
d_gene: NA
len: 12
j_gene: TRBJ2-7
abundance: NA
CDR3nt: TGTGCCATCGGGGCGGAGAACTACGAGCAGTACTTC
CDR3aa: CAIGAENYEQYF

v_gene: TRBV12-3/TRBV12-4
d_gene: NA
len: 11
j_gene: TRBJ2-5
abundance: few
CDR3nt: TGTGCCAGCAGTTTCGTAGAGACCCAGTACTTC
CDR3aa: CASSFVETQYF

v_gene: TRBV27
d_gene: NA
len: 14
j_gene: TRBJ1-1
abundance: NA
CDR3nt: TGTGCCAGCAGATACAGGGCTTCGAACACTGAAGCTTTCTTT
CDR3aa: CASRYRASNTEAFF

v_gene: TRBV5-1
d_gene: NA
len: 16
j_gene: TRBJ2-3
abundance: NA
CDR3nt: TGCGCCAGCAGCCAGGGGACAAGCTCTAGCACAGATACGCAGTATTTT
CDR3aa: CASSQGTSSSTDTQYF

v_gene: TRBV6-5
d_gene: NA
len: 15
j_gene: TRBJ1-2
abundance: NA
CDR3nt: TGTGCCAGCAGACGCACCCGGACGGCCAACTATGGCTACACCTTC
CDR3aa: CASRRTRTANYGYTF

v_gene: TRBV3-1
d_gene: NA
len: 16
j_gene: TRBJ2-6
abundance: few
CDR3nt: TGTGCCAGCAGCCAAGATTTGAGCTCTGGGGCCAACGTCCTGACTTTC
CDR3aa: CASSQDLSSGANVLTF

v_gene: TRBV15
d_gene: TRBD1
len: 15
j_gene: TRBJ1-5
abundance: few
CDR3nt: TGTGCCACCAGCAGAGATCCAGGGGGGGGTCAGCCCCAGCATTTT
CDR3aa: CATSRDPGGGQPQHF

v_gene: TRBV4-2
d_gene: NA
len: 14
j_gene: TRBJ2-4
abundance: few
CDR3nt: TGTGCCAGCAGCCCCCGGGGCTTCGAAAACATTCAGTACTTC
CDR3aa: CASSPRGFENIQYF

v_gene: TRBV6-1
d_gene: NA
len: 14
j_gene: TRBJ2-4
abundance: few
CDR3nt: TGTGCCAGCAGTAGACTGGACAGTAGGGACATTCAGTACTTC
CDR3aa: CASSRLDSRDIQYF

v_gene: TRBV10-3
d_gene: TRBD2
len: 17
j_gene: TRBJ2-2
abundance: few
CDR3nt: TGTGCCATCAGTGCACCTAGCGGGAGGGATAACACCGGGGAGCTGTTTTTT
CDR3aa: CAISAPSGRDNTGELFF

v_gene: TRBV5-1
d_gene: TRBD1
len: 15
j_gene: TRBJ1-2
abundance: NA
CDR3nt: TGCGCCAGCAGCTTAGGGACAGGGGGCGCCTATGGCTACACCTTC
CDR3aa: CASSLGTGGAYGYTF

v_gene: TRBV4-2
d_gene: NA
len: 14
j_gene: TRBJ2-4
abundance: NA
CDR3nt: TGTGCCAGCAGCCAAGAGAAGCTCAAAAACATTCAGTACTTC
CDR3aa: CASSQEKLKNIQYF

v_gene: TRBV18
d_gene: NA
len: 14
j_gene: TRBJ2-1
abundance: NA
CDR3nt: TGTGCCAGCTCTCTCCGACCGGACTACAATGAGCAGTTCTTC
CDR3aa: CASSLRPDYNEQFF

v_gene: TRBV20-1
d_gene: TRBD1
len: 14
j_gene: TRBJ2-5
abundance: NA
CDR3nt: TGCAGTGCCCCGGGACAGGACCTGCGGGAGACCCAGTACTTC
CDR3aa: CSAPGQDLRETQYF

v_gene: TRBV18
d_gene: NA
len: 16
j_gene: TRBJ2-2
abundance: NA
CDR3nt: TGTGCCAGCTCACCACCTACAGGGCGGGGAACCGGGGAGCTGTTTTTT
CDR3aa: CASSPPTGRGTGELFF

v_gene: TRBV12-3/TRBV12-4
d_gene: TRBD1
len: 15
j_gene: TRBJ1-5
abundance: NA
CDR3nt: TGTGCCAGCAGTTTAGCGCTACAGGGGTATCAGCCCCAGCATTTT
CDR3aa: CASSLALQGYQPQHF

v_gene: TRBV29-1
d_gene: NA
len: 12
j_gene: TRBJ2-3
abundance: NA
CDR3nt: TGCAGCGTTTACAAGGGCACAGATACGCAGTATTTT
CDR3aa: CSVYKGTDTQYF

v_gene: TRBV12-3/TRBV12-4
d_gene: NA
len: 14
j_gene: TRBJ2-1
abundance: many
CDR3nt: TGTGCCAGCAGTTGGGGCGGACCCTACAATGAGCAGTTCTTC
CDR3aa: CASSWGGPYNEQFF

v_gene: TRBV5-8
d_gene: NA
len: 12
j_gene: TRBJ2-1
abundance: NA
CDR3nt: TGTGCCAGCGGCCCATTGCTGAGGGAGCAGTTCTTC
CDR3aa: CASGPLLREQFF

v_gene: TRBV7-2
d_gene: NA
len: 14
j_gene: TRBJ2-5
abundance: NA
CDR3nt: TGTGCCAGCAGCCGCGGACAGCAAGTTGAGACCCAGTACTTC
CDR3aa: CASSRGQQVETQYF

v_gene: TRBV3-1
d_gene: NA
len: 14
j_gene: TRBJ2-3
abundance: NA
CDR3nt: TGTGCCAGCAGCCAAAGGGAGCGCACAGATACGCAGTATTTT
CDR3aa: CASSQRERTDTQYF

v_gene: TRBV7-2
d_gene: TRBD2
len: 16
j_gene: TRBJ2-1
abundance: few
CDR3nt: TGTGCCAGCAGCTTAGGCAGGAGGGGACTAGCGGGAGACGCGTTCTTC
CDR3aa: CASSLGRRGLAGDAFF

v_gene: TRBV2
d_gene: NA
len: 15
j_gene: TRBJ1-5
abundance: few
CDR3nt: TGTGCCAGCACGCGGGAGGCGTTGGGCAATCAGCCCCAGCATTTT
CDR3aa: CASTREALGNQPQHF

v_gene: TRBV5-1
d_gene: NA
len: 12
j_gene: TRBJ2-5
abundance: few
CDR3nt: TGCGCCAGCAGGGATCTTTCCGAGACCCAGTACTTC
CDR3aa: CASRDLSETQYF

v_gene: TRBV6-5
d_gene: NA
len: 16
j_gene: TRBJ1-1
abundance: many
CDR3nt: TGTGCCAGCAGTTACTCTTCGGGACTGGGGCCGCCTGAAGCTTTCTTT
CDR3aa: CASSYSSGLGPPEAFF

v_gene: TRBV6-2/TRBV6-3
d_gene: TRBD2
len: 14
j_gene: TRBJ2-7
abundance: few
CDR3nt: TGTGCCAGCAGTTCAGGACTAGCCACCTACGAGCAGTACTTC
CDR3aa: CASSSGLATYEQYF

v_gene: TRBV5-6
d_gene: NA
len: 12
j_gene: TRBJ2-1
abundance: once
CDR3nt: TGTGCCAGCAGTTCAGCAGTTTATGAGCAGTTCTTC
CDR3aa: CASSSAVYEQFF

v_gene: TRBV7-8
d_gene: NA
len: 14
j_gene: TRBJ2-7
abundance: NA
CDR3nt: TGTGCCAGCAGCTTAGAGCGGGTTTCCTACGAGCAGTACTTC
CDR3aa: CASSLERVSYEQYF

v_gene: TRBV20-1
d_gene: NA
len: 13
j_gene: TRBJ2-7
abundance: few
CDR3nt: TGCAGTGCTAGAAGAGGGACTCGCCCCGAGCAGTACTTC
CDR3aa: CSARRGTRPEQYF

v_gene: TRBV5-5
d_gene: NA
len: 14
j_gene: TRBJ1-6
abundance: NA
CDR3nt: TGTGCCAGCAGCACGGACAGCTATAATTCACCCCTCCACTTT
CDR3aa: CASSTDSYNSPLHF

v_gene: TRBV5-6
d_gene: NA
len: 11
j_gene: TRBJ2-1
abundance: NA
CDR3nt: TGTGCCAGCAGCTTGGCTTGGGAGCAGTTCTTC
CDR3aa: CASSLAWEQFF

v_gene: TRBV20-1
d_gene: NA
len: 15
j_gene: TRBJ2-7
abundance: few
CDR3nt: TGCAGTGCTAGAGACCCTTTGGCTGCTGCCTACGAGCAGTACTTC
CDR3aa: CSARDPLAAAYEQYF

v_gene: TRBV7-8
d_gene: TRBD1
len: 13
j_gene: TRBJ1-3
abundance: NA
CDR3nt: TGTGCCAGCAGCTCCGGACAGGAAGACACCATATATTTT
CDR3aa: CASSSGQEDTIYF

v_gene: TRBV18
d_gene: NA
len: 15
j_gene: TRBJ2-6
abundance: few
CDR3nt: TGTGCCAGCTCGCCTGGTCCGGTCGGGGCCAACGTCCTGACTTTC
CDR3aa: CASSPGPVGANVLTF